A selection of T cell receptor beta chains follows, all from one sample in a study of blood T cell repertoires in COVID-19. This table comes from immunoSEQ multiplex PCR, and its TCRdb copy is limited to in-frame clones, with some not included. The top ten hold roughly 2% of the sample, which has roughly 410,000 clones, more than 70% seen once. The sample comprised peripheral blood. These receptors all stem from a woman aged 60-75 years with COVID-19, enrolled during active disease. Each CDR3 is given with its conserved first and last residue. The D gene is left open where the match is weak. The listing skips clone size in some rows; elsewhere it reads once, few, many or a size class.

d_gene: TRBD1
j_gene: TRBJ2-7
v_gene: TRBV5-1
len: 15
abundance: once
CDR3nt: TGCGCCAGCAGCTTGGTGGGGACAGGGGAAAGCGAGCAGTACTTC
CDR3aa: CASSLVGTGESEQYF

d_gene: .
j_gene: TRBJ1-2
v_gene: TRBV19
len: 16
abundance: .
CDR3nt: TGTGCCAGTAGTAGACAGGCCTCGACACCGGGCTATGGCTACACCTTC
CDR3aa: CASSRQASTPGYGYTF

d_gene: .
j_gene: TRBJ2-7
v_gene: TRBV2
len: 14
abundance: .
CDR3nt: TGTGCCAGCAGTCCCCTTAGGGGATTCTACGAGCAGTACTTC
CDR3aa: CASSPLRGFYEQYF

d_gene: .
j_gene: TRBJ1-5
v_gene: TRBV12-3/TRBV12-4
len: 13
abundance: few
CDR3nt: TGTGCCAGCAGAAGGGGTGGCAATCAGCCCCAGCATTTT
CDR3aa: CASRRGGNQPQHF

d_gene: TRBD2
j_gene: TRBJ2-7
v_gene: TRBV9
len: 15
abundance: few
CDR3nt: TGTGCCAGCAGCGTGGCTAGCGGGCCCTCCTACGAGCAGTACTTC
CDR3aa: CASSVASGPSYEQYF

d_gene: TRBD1
j_gene: TRBJ2-2
v_gene: TRBV18
len: 17
abundance: .
CDR3nt: TGTGCCAGCTCACCAACTTCGGCAGGGGGAGTAGCCGGGGAGCTGTTTTTT
CDR3aa: CASSPTSAGGVAGELFF

d_gene: TRBD1
j_gene: TRBJ1-1
v_gene: TRBV30
len: 11
abundance: .
CDR3nt: TGTGCCTGGACCAGGGGGACTGAAGCTTTCTTT
CDR3aa: CAWTRGTEAFF

d_gene: TRBD2
j_gene: TRBJ2-5
v_gene: TRBV6-1
len: 17
abundance: .
CDR3nt: TGTGCCAGCAGTGGCGTCGGACTAGCGGAGTACCAAGAGACCCAGTACTTC
CDR3aa: CASSGVGLAEYQETQYF

d_gene: TRBD2
j_gene: TRBJ2-7
v_gene: TRBV9
len: 14
abundance: .
CDR3nt: TGTGCCAGCAGCGTAGGACTAGCGGAGGGCGAGCAGTACTTC
CDR3aa: CASSVGLAEGEQYF

d_gene: TRBD1
j_gene: TRBJ1-2
v_gene: TRBV5-1
len: 15
abundance: .
CDR3nt: TGCGCCAGCAGCTTGAATGGACAGGGGCTCTATGGCTACACCTTC
CDR3aa: CASSLNGQGLYGYTF

d_gene: TRBD2
j_gene: TRBJ2-7
v_gene: TRBV6-5
len: 15
abundance: .
CDR3nt: TGTGCCAGCACCCACCGTAGCGGGGGGGCGCGGGAGCAGTACTTC
CDR3aa: CASTHRSGGAREQYF

d_gene: TRBD2
j_gene: TRBJ2-5
v_gene: TRBV6-5
len: 15
abundance: .
CDR3nt: TGTGCCAGCAGTTACGGCGGGACTAGCGTGGAGACCCAGTACTTC
CDR3aa: CASSYGGTSVETQYF

d_gene: TRBD1
j_gene: TRBJ1-1
v_gene: TRBV7-9
len: 15
abundance: .
CDR3nt: TGTGCCAGCAGCTTAGCGGTTCACAGGGGCACTGAAGCTTTCTTT
CDR3aa: CASSLAVHRGTEAFF

d_gene: .
j_gene: TRBJ1-1
v_gene: TRBV4-1
len: 16
abundance: .
CDR3nt: TGCGCCAGCAGCCAAGAAAAGGCTCAGGAGGGCACTGAAGCTTTCTTT
CDR3aa: CASSQEKAQEGTEAFF

d_gene: TRBD1
j_gene: TRBJ2-2
v_gene: TRBV19
len: 15
abundance: .
CDR3nt: TGTGCCAGTACCCTCCGGGACAGCCTCACCGGGGAGCTGTTTTTT
CDR3aa: CASTLRDSLTGELFF

d_gene: .
j_gene: TRBJ1-2
v_gene: TRBV6-5
len: 13
abundance: .
CDR3nt: TGTGCCAGCAGTTGGGAGGGATTCTATGGCTACACCTTC
CDR3aa: CASSWEGFYGYTF

d_gene: .
j_gene: TRBJ2-3
v_gene: TRBV28
len: 14
abundance: .
CDR3nt: TGTGCCAGCAGTCCCCCGCACGGGGGAGATACGCAGTATTTT
CDR3aa: CASSPPHGGDTQYF

d_gene: TRBD2
j_gene: TRBJ2-7
v_gene: TRBV2
len: 16
abundance: .
CDR3nt: TGTGCCAGCACCACCCCCTTCGAGCGGGGGGACTACGAGCAGTACTTC
CDR3aa: CASTTPFERGDYEQYF

d_gene: TRBD2
j_gene: TRBJ2-3
v_gene: TRBV19
len: 19
abundance: .
CDR3nt: TGTGCCAGTAGTATAGTGGCGGCAGTGGCTAGCGGGGGCACAGATACGCAGTATTTT
CDR3aa: CASSIVAAVASGGTDTQYF

d_gene: TRBD1
j_gene: TRBJ1-2
v_gene: TRBV9
len: 17
abundance: .
CDR3nt: TGTGCCAGCAGCGACACCCTCGGGACAGTTTTTGGGGAGGGCTACACCTTC
CDR3aa: CASSDTLGTVFGEGYTF

d_gene: .
j_gene: TRBJ1-4
v_gene: TRBV28
len: 14
abundance: few
CDR3nt: TGTGCCAGCAGTTTATTAGAGGTGGATGAAAAACTGTTTTTT
CDR3aa: CASSLLEVDEKLFF

d_gene: .
j_gene: TRBJ2-2
v_gene: TRBV9
len: 13
abundance: .
CDR3nt: TGTGCCAGCGGGAGATCCAACACCGGGGAGCTGTTTTTT
CDR3aa: CASGRSNTGELFF

d_gene: TRBD2
j_gene: TRBJ2-2
v_gene: TRBV6-4
len: 15
abundance: .
CDR3nt: TGTGCCAGCAGTGACCAAGGACTAGCCGGCGGGGAGCTGTTTTTT
CDR3aa: CASSDQGLAGGELFF

d_gene: .
j_gene: TRBJ1-5
v_gene: TRBV2
len: 13
abundance: .
CDR3nt: TGTGCCAGCAGTGAAGGGAGAAATCAGCCCCAGCATTTT
CDR3aa: CASSEGRNQPQHF

d_gene: .
j_gene: TRBJ2-1
v_gene: TRBV5-6
len: 15
abundance: .
CDR3nt: TGTGCCAGCAGCCCGGAGGGGTACTCCTACAATGAGCAGTTCTTC
CDR3aa: CASSPEGYSYNEQFF

d_gene: .
j_gene: TRBJ2-1
v_gene: TRBV4-1
len: 18
abundance: .
CDR3nt: TGCGCCAGCAGCCAAAGGGAGGGACAGGTCAAGGGCTACAATGAGCAGTTCTTC
CDR3aa: CASSQREGQVKGYNEQFF

d_gene: .
j_gene: TRBJ2-7
v_gene: TRBV7-2
len: 13
abundance: .
CDR3nt: TGTGCCAGCAGCTTAGAGGGGTTGGACGAGCAGTACTTC
CDR3aa: CASSLEGLDEQYF

d_gene: .
j_gene: TRBJ2-3
v_gene: TRBV28
len: 16
abundance: .
CDR3nt: TGTGCCAGCAGTTTCCCAGGGGAGTCGTCCACAGATACGCAGTATTTT
CDR3aa: CASSFPGESSTDTQYF

d_gene: TRBD1
j_gene: TRBJ1-2
v_gene: TRBV19
len: 12
abundance: .
CDR3nt: TGTGCCAAAGAGGCAGGGGGGATCGGCTACACCTTC
CDR3aa: CAKEAGGIGYTF

d_gene: TRBD1
j_gene: TRBJ2-7
v_gene: TRBV7-3
len: 15
abundance: .
CDR3nt: TGTGCCAGCAGCTTACTCCGGGACAGATCCTACGAGCAGTACTTC
CDR3aa: CASSLLRDRSYEQYF

d_gene: .
j_gene: TRBJ1-1
v_gene: TRBV5-3
len: 14
abundance: once
CDR3nt: TGTGCCAGAAGCCACCAGCGGAAGGACACTGAAGCTTTCTTT
CDR3aa: CARSHQRKDTEAFF

d_gene: TRBD2
j_gene: TRBJ2-1
v_gene: TRBV28
len: 15
abundance: .
CDR3nt: TGTGCCAGCAGTTTAGCCGGGAGCGGGAACAATGAGCAGTTCTTC
CDR3aa: CASSLAGSGNNEQFF

d_gene: .
j_gene: TRBJ1-1
v_gene: TRBV28
len: 12
abundance: .
CDR3nt: TGTGCCAGCCACCAGGGGCGGTTGCGAGCTTTCTTT
CDR3aa: CASHQGRLRAFF

d_gene: TRBD2
j_gene: TRBJ2-7
v_gene: TRBV5-1
len: 14
abundance: .
CDR3nt: TGCGCCAGCAGCCCGGAGCGGGGATCCTACGAGCAGTACTTC
CDR3aa: CASSPERGSYEQYF

d_gene: TRBD1
j_gene: TRBJ1-6
v_gene: TRBV9
len: 15
abundance: .
CDR3nt: TGTGCCAGCAGCGTAGCCGGGACAGGGGCAACACCCCTCCACTTT
CDR3aa: CASSVAGTGATPLHF

d_gene: TRBD2
j_gene: TRBJ2-3
v_gene: TRBV29-1
len: 15
abundance: .
CDR3nt: TGCAGCGCCAGCCCGACTAGCGGACCCACAGATACGCAGTATTTT
CDR3aa: CSASPTSGPTDTQYF

d_gene: TRBD2
j_gene: TRBJ2-1
v_gene: TRBV5-1
len: 13
abundance: .
CDR3nt: TGCGCCAGCAGCTTGGAACTAGCGGATGAGCAGTTCTTC
CDR3aa: CASSLELADEQFF

d_gene: .
j_gene: TRBJ1-3
v_gene: TRBV9
len: 15
abundance: .
CDR3nt: TGTGCCAGCAGCGTAGCTTCGGGGTCTGGAAACACCATATATTTT
CDR3aa: CASSVASGSGNTIYF

d_gene: .
j_gene: TRBJ1-1
v_gene: TRBV30
len: 14
abundance: .
CDR3nt: TGTGCCTGGAGTCGACATTTGGGGAACACTGAAGCTTTCTTT
CDR3aa: CAWSRHLGNTEAFF

d_gene: .
j_gene: TRBJ2-2
v_gene: TRBV5-1
len: 14
abundance: .
CDR3nt: TGCGCCAGCAGTCCTTCAGGGAACACCGGGGAGCTGTTTTTT
CDR3aa: CASSPSGNTGELFF

d_gene: .
j_gene: TRBJ1-2
v_gene: TRBV28
len: 13
abundance: once
CDR3nt: TGTGCCAGCCGACCGACTGGTCTCTATGGCTACACCTTC
CDR3aa: CASRPTGLYGYTF

d_gene: TRBD1
j_gene: TRBJ2-3
v_gene: TRBV5-4
len: 14
abundance: once
CDR3nt: TGTGCCAGCAGACCGGGGACAGGGGAAGATACGCAGTATTTT
CDR3aa: CASRPGTGEDTQYF

d_gene: .
j_gene: TRBJ1-1
v_gene: TRBV15
len: 14
abundance: .
CDR3nt: TGTGCCACCAGCAGAGACGGAGTTAACCTTGAAGCTTTCTTT
CDR3aa: CATSRDGVNLEAFF

d_gene: .
j_gene: TRBJ1-2
v_gene: TRBV6-1
len: 14
abundance: .
CDR3nt: TGTGCCAGCAGTGAATCCAGGGCGGTTTATGGCTACACCTTC
CDR3aa: CASSESRAVYGYTF

d_gene: TRBD1
j_gene: TRBJ2-1
v_gene: TRBV28
len: 18
abundance: .
CDR3nt: TGTGCCAGCAGTCCCGGGACAGGGTTAGTGGCCTACTACAATGAGCAGTTCTTC
CDR3aa: CASSPGTGLVAYYNEQFF

d_gene: .
j_gene: TRBJ1-2
v_gene: TRBV19
len: 11
abundance: few
CDR3nt: TGTGCCAGTCGGGCGGACGGAGGGACTCTCTTC
CDR3aa: CASRADGGTLF

d_gene: .
j_gene: TRBJ1-5
v_gene: TRBV3-1/TRBV3-2
len: 13
abundance: .
CDR3nt: TGTGCCAGCAGTCACGGGAGGGTTCAGCCCCAGCATTTT
CDR3aa: CASSHGRVQPQHF

d_gene: .
j_gene: TRBJ2-6
v_gene: TRBV3-1/TRBV3-2
len: 14
abundance: .
CDR3nt: TGTGCCAGCAGCCAAGTACAGGGTATTAACGTCCTGACTTTC
CDR3aa: CASSQVQGINVLTF

d_gene: .
j_gene: TRBJ2-7
v_gene: TRBV7-9
len: 14
abundance: few
CDR3nt: TGTGCCAGCAGCCTGGGTATGGGGGCGCGGGAGCAGTACTTC
CDR3aa: CASSLGMGAREQYF

d_gene: TRBD1
j_gene: TRBJ1-4
v_gene: TRBV7-8
len: 16
abundance: .
CDR3nt: TGTGCCAGCAGCCGGACAGGGGTCCCAACTAATGAAAAACTGTTTTTT
CDR3aa: CASSRTGVPTNEKLFF

d_gene: .
j_gene: TRBJ1-1
v_gene: TRBV2
len: 14
abundance: few
CDR3nt: TGTGCCAGCAGTGTTGGACTTAGGAACACTGAAGCTTTCTTT
CDR3aa: CASSVGLRNTEAFF

d_gene: .
j_gene: TRBJ1-4
v_gene: TRBV5-5
len: 15
abundance: .
CDR3nt: TGTGCCAGCAGCACCGGGACTCGATCAGCAGGAAAACTGTTTTTT
CDR3aa: CASSTGTRSAGKLFF

d_gene: .
j_gene: TRBJ1-2
v_gene: TRBV19
len: 13
abundance: .
CDR3nt: TGTGCCAGTAGTATGGAACGGGGCTATGGCTACACCTTC
CDR3aa: CASSMERGYGYTF

d_gene: TRBD1
j_gene: TRBJ1-1
v_gene: TRBV7-2
len: 15
abundance: .
CDR3nt: TGTGCCAGCAGCCAGACAGGGGGGCGGAACACTGAAGCTTTCTTT
CDR3aa: CASSQTGGRNTEAFF

d_gene: TRBD1
j_gene: TRBJ1-6
v_gene: TRBV19
len: 15
abundance: .
CDR3nt: TGTGCCAGTAGTAAAAGCCGGACAGGGGATTCACCCCTCCACTTT
CDR3aa: CASSKSRTGDSPLHF